This T cell receptor beta chain was obtained from a study of regulatory T cells in long-lasting Graves disease. The V gene's germline CDR1 is SGHKS and CDR2 YYEKEE (reference sequence). There are 12 residues in the CDR3. Trimming removed 3 bases at V and 4 bases at J, with 7 bases between. CDR3 regions were amplified by Arm-PCR using iRepertoire HTBI primers to build TCR beta libraries. Via MiXCR, TCRdb re-called the multiplex PCR reads, giving one row per CDR3 protein. The sample lists about 530,000 distinct CDR3 sequences; around 15% were seen once. The sample's time point: newly diagnosed GD, antithyroid drugs for less than 3 months. RNA from PBMCs was the source of the TCR library. These data were also reused for a study on T cells in Graves' hyperthyroidism and ophthalmopathy.

The chain carries TRBV5-5 and TRBJ1-1; D call uncertain. Source: peripheral blood mononuclear cells (PBMCs), taken at new diagnosis, from a patient treated with antithyroid drugs. This clonotype was sampled from a middle-aged woman with Graves disease. CDR3: CASSWRVTEAFF. The CDR3 bases are TGTGCCAGCAGCTGGAGGGTCACTGAAGCTTTCTTT. Complete variable domain (other parts from reference TRBV5-5 and TRBJ1-1): DAGVTQSPTHLIKTRGQQVTLRCSPISGHKSVSWYQQVLGQGPQFIFQYYEKEERGRGNFPDRFSARQFPNYSSELNVNALLLGDSALYLCASSWRVTEAFFGQGTRLTVV.